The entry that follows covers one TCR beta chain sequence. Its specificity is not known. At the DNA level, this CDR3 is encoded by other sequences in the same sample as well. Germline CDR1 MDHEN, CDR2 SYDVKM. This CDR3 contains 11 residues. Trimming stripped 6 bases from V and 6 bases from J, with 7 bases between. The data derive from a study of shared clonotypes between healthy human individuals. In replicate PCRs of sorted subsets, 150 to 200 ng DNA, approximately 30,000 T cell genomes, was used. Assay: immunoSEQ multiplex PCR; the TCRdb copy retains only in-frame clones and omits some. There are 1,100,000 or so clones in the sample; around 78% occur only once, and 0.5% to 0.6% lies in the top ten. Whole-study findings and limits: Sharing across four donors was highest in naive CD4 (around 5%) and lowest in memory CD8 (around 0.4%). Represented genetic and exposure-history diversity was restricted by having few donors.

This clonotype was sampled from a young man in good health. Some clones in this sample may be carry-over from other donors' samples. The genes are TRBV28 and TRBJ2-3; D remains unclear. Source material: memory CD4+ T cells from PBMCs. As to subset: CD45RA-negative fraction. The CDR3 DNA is TGTGCCAGCAGCGTCAGGGATACGCAGTATTTT. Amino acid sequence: CASSVRDTQYF.